The 16 T cell receptor beta chains reported below all come from one sample, sequenced in a study of CD8+ T cells in alopecia areata. As for treatment: oral pan-JAK inhibitor, 5-10 mg twice daily. Investigators isolated RNA and reverse transcribed it into cDNA to act as the sequencing template. Method: immunoSEQ multiplex PCR; TCRdb's copy keeps in-frame clones and lacks some. The sample lists a few hundred thousand clones; 35% to 40% were seen once. The specimen was CD4+ T cells sorted from blood, collected at approximately week 31, from a patient treated with tofacitinib. Receptors were obtained from a human donor with alopecia areata.

The rearrangement uses TRBV15 and TRBJ1-3, with D possibly being TRBD1 (5 bases). CDR1 is LNHNV and CDR2 is YYDKDF in the germline V gene (reference sequence). CDR3 length: 17 amino acids. V was trimmed by 0 bases and J by 0 bases, leaving 12 bases between them. The CDR3 DNA is TGTGCCACCAGCAGAGATCCAGGGATCGACTCTGGAAACACCATATATTTT. It is translated as CATSRDPGIDSGNTIYF.

The chain carries TRBV6-1 and TRBJ1-1; 11 positions agree with TRBD1. The CDR3 consists of 15 residues. Per germline, CDR1 MNHNS and CDR2 SASEGT. Trimming removed 9 bases from V and 0 bases from J; junction bases left unmatched: 6. CDR3 region: CASHRTGGMNTEAFF. The CDR3 DNA sequence: TGTGCCAGTCACAGGACAGGGGGCATGAACACTGAAGCTTTCTTT.

The gene calls are TRBV5-1 and TRBJ2-5, with 9 bases lining up with TRBD2. Germline values: CDR1 SGHRS, CDR2 YFSETQ. The CDR3 length is 17 residues. J lost 2 bases, V lost 1 base, and 9 bases had no gene match. CDR3 amino acids: CASSLWGTSSRQETQYF. The CDR3 nucleotides read TGCGCCAGCAGCTTGTGGGGGACTAGCAGCCGTCAAGAGACCCAGTACTTC.

There are a few counts of this clone. The chain links TRBV30 to TRBJ2-5, with D unresolved. CDR3 length equals 12 residues. In germline, CDR1 is GTSNPN, CDR2 SVGIG (reference sequence). Trimming pared 1 base from V and 6 bases from J, leaving 9 bases between. The DNA for the CDR3 is TGTGCCTGGAGTGACAGTAGGCAGACCCAGTACTTC. Protein: CAWSDSRQTQYF.

At least ten counts were recorded for this clone. The chain couples TRBV9 to TRBJ1-1; D unclear. From germline, CDR1 is SGDLS and CDR2 YYNGEE. CDR3 length: 13 amino acids. Deletions cut 2 bases from V and 5 bases from J, with 10 bases between. The CDR3 reads CASSVSFQTEAFF. DNA for the CDR3: TGTGCCAGCAGCGTCTCCTTCCAGACTGAAGCTTTCTTT. The whole variable domain, filled in from reference TRBV9 and TRBJ1-1, reads DSGVTQTPKHLITATGQRVTLRCSPRSGDLSVYWYQQSLDQGLQFLIQYYNGEERAKGNILERFSAQQFPDLHSELNLSSLELGDSALYFCASSVSFQTEAFFGQGTRLTVV.

This sequence joins TRBV6-5 and TRBJ2-1, with 8 bases fitting TRBD1. Germline-derived CDR1 and CDR2 are MNHEY and SVGAGI. The CDR3 length is 12 residues. V was clipped by 5 bases and J by 9 bases; unmatched bases: 3. The DNA for the CDR3 is TGTGCCAGCAGTCTACAGGGGGGTGAGCAGTTCTTC. This codes for CASSLQGGEQFF.

This clone came up a few times. The rearrangement uses TRBV5-1 and TRBJ1-4, with D possibly matching TRBD1 (5 bases). This CDR3 comprises 14 residues. V gave up 4 bases and J gave up 11 bases, with 18 bases separating them. Germline CDR1 is SGHRS and CDR2 is YFSETQ. CDR3 DNA sequence: TGCGCCAGCAGCCCCGGGGAGAGAAAGGGGAAACTGTTTTTT. It encodes CASSPGERKGKLFF.

This chain joins TRBV5-1 and TRBJ2-2; TRBD1 is a possible D gene (5 bases). The CDR3 has 17 amino acids. Trimming removed 4 bases from V and 0 bases from J, with 16 bases in between. Looked up from germline, CDR1 is SGHRS and CDR2 is YFSETQ. This chain's CDR3 is CASSPRPDSANTGELFF. In nucleotides, the CDR3 is TGCGCCAGCAGCCCGCGCCCCGACAGTGCGAACACCGGGGAGCTGTTTTTT.

This sequence joins TRBV7-9 and TRBJ2-5, with D tentatively TRBD1 (6 bases). Trimming removed 2 bases at V and 5 bases at J, with 15 bases between. The CDR3 is 15 amino acids. Germline V gene sequence: CDR1 SEHNR, CDR2 FQNEAQ (reference sequence). This chain's CDR3 is CASSLLRQGHETQYF. CDR3 coding DNA: TGTGCCAGCAGCTTATTGCGGCAGGGACACGAGACCCAGTACTTC.

This clone was found a few times. The chain is built from TRBV4-1 and TRBJ1-1; tentative D call: TRBD1 (6 bases). Trimming removed 0 bases from V and 5 bases from J, with 13 bases in between. This CDR3 contains 15 residues. Germline CDR1 MGHRA, CDR2 YSYEKL. DNA for the CDR3: TGCGCCAGCAGCCAAGAACAGGGCGGTTGGACTGAAGCTTTCTTT. Its translation is CASSQEQGGWTEAFF.

The CDR3, as DNA: TGCGCCAGCAGCTACGGACAGGGGGAGCAGTACTTC. Amino acids: CASSYGQGEQYF. V and J are TRBV5-1 and TRBJ2-7, with 9 bases fitting TRBD1. The J segment lost 7 bases and the V segment lost 3 bases, leaving 2 bases of the junction unmatched. Germline V lookup: CDR1 SGHRS, CDR2 YFSETQ. This CDR3 has 12 amino acids. The whole variable domain, remainder taken from reference TRBV5-1 and TRBJ2-7, is KAGVTQTPRYLIKTRGQQVTLSCSPISGHRSVSWYQQTPGQGLQFLFEYFSETQRNKGNFPGRFSGRQFSNSRSEMNVSTLELGDSALYLCASSYGQGEQYFGPGTRLTVT.

The rearrangement joins TRBV6-5 to TRBJ2-7, with 8 positions matching TRBD1. The V gene's germline CDR1 is MNHEY and CDR2 SVGAGI. CDR3 size: 14 residues. V lost 6 bases, J lost 5 bases, and 9 bases stayed unmatched. CDR3: CASRIDRGRNEQYF. CDR3 in DNA: TGTGCCAGCAGAATCGACAGGGGAAGGAACGAGCAGTACTTC.

This clone was counted between two and nine times. The chain links TRBV30 to TRBJ1-3, with D perhaps matching TRBD1 (6 bases). The CDR3 totals 14 residues. CDR1 GTSNPN and CDR2 SVGIG come from the germline V gene (reference sequence). V was clipped by 2 bases and J by 2 bases, with 10 bases between them. For the CDR3, the DNA is TGTGCCTGGAGTAGCGGGGGGCCTGGAAACACCATATATTTT. Amino acids: CAWSSGGPGNTIYF. Variable domain in full (rest from reference TRBV30 and TRBJ1-3): SQTIHQWPATLVQPVGSPLSLECTVEGTSNPNLYWYRQAAGRGLQLLFYSVGIGQISSEVPQNLSASRPQDRQFILSSKKLLLSDSGFYLCAWSSGGPGNTIYFGEGSWLTVV.

The DNA of the CDR3 is TGTGCCACCAGCAGAGATCAGCTATTTGGCTACACCTTC. It translates to CATSRDQLFGYTF. The chain recombines TRBV15 with TRBJ1-2, with D hard to call. In germline, CDR1 is LNHNV, CDR2 YYDKDF (reference sequence). V was cut by 0 bases and J by 7 bases, with 9 bases left in between. This CDR3 spans 13 amino acids. Full variable domain (rest looked up from reference TRBV15 and TRBJ1-2): DAMVIQNPRYQVTQFGKPVTLSCSQTLNHNVMYWYQQKSSQAPKLLFHYYDKDFNNEADTPDNFQSRRPNTSFCFLDIRSPGLGDTAMYLCATSRDQLFGYTFGSGTRLTVV.

The chain couples TRBV6-1 to TRBJ1-5, with D perhaps TRBD1 (5 bases). This CDR3 contains 14 residues. Per the germline V gene, CDR1 is MNHNS and CDR2 is SASEGT. Deletions cut 8 bases from V and 3 bases from J, with 14 bases between. This CDR3 is CASGAGQANQPQHF. The DNA of the CDR3 is TGTGCCAGCGGGGCAGGGCAGGCCAATCAGCCCCAGCATTTT.

This clone was counted many times. V and J are TRBV6-6 and TRBJ1-3; D not resolved. V was clipped by 7 bases and J by 7 bases, with 14 bases between them. The CDR3 is 13 amino acids. The germline V gene encodes CDR1 MNHNY and CDR2 SVGAGI (reference sequence). The CDR3 bases are TGTGCCAGCATAGGCGCGGGTGGCAACACCATATATTTT. Translated, it gives CASIGAGGNTIYF.